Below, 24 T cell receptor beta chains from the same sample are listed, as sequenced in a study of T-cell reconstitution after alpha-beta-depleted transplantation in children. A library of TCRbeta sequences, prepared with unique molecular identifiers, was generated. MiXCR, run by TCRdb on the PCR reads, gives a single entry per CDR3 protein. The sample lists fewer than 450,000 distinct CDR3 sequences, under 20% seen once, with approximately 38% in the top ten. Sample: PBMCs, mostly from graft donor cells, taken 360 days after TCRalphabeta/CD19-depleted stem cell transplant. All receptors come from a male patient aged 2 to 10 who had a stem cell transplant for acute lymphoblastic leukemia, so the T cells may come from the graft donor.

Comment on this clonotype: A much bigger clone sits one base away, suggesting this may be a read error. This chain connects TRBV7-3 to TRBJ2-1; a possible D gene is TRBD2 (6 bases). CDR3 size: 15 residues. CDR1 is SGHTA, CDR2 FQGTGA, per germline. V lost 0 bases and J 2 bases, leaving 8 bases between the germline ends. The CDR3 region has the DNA TGTGCCAGCAGCTTAACCCCTAGCGCCTACAATGAGCAGTTCTTC. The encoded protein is CASSLTPSAYNEQFF.

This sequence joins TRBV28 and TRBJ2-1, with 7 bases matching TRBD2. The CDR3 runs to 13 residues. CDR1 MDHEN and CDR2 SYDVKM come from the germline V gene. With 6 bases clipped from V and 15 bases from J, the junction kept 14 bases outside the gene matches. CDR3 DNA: TGTGCCAGCAGCCGATTCTCGGGGGAGGGGACGTTCTTC. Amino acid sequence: CASSRFSGEGTFF.

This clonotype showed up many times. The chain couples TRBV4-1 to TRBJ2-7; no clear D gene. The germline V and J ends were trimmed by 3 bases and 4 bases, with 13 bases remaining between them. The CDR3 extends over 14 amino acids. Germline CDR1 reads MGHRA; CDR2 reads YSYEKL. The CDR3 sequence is CASSQGPFVYEQYF. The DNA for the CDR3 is TGCGCCAGCAGCCAGGGTCCTTTTGTTTACGAGCAGTACTTC.

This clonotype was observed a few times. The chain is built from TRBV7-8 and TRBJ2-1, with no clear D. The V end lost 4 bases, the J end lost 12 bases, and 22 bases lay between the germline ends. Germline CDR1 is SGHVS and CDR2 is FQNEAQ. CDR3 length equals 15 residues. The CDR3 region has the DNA TGTGCCAGCAGCTATGGACGTGTAGGTGTTCTTGTGCAGTTCTTC. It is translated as CASSYGRVGVLVQFF. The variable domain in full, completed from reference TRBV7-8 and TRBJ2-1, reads GAGVSQSPRYKVAKRGQDVALRCDPISGHVSLFWYQQALGQGPEFLTYFQNEAQLDKSGLPSDRFFAERPEGSVSTLKIQRTQQEDSAVYLCASSYGRVGVLVQFFGPGTRLTVL.

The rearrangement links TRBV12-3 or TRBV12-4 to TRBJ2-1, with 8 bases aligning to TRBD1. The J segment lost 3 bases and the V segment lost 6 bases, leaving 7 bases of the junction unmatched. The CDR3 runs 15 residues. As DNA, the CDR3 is TGTGCCAGCAGGCGACAGGGGCAGGGCTACAATGAGCAGTTCTTC. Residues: CASRRQGQGYNEQFF.

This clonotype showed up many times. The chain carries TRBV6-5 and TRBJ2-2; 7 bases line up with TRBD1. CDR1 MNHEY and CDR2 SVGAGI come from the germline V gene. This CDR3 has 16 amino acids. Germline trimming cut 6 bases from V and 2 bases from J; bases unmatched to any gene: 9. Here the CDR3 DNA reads TGTGCCAGCAGACAAGGACAGGCGACAAACACCGGGGAGCTGTTTTTT. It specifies CASRQGQATNTGELFF.

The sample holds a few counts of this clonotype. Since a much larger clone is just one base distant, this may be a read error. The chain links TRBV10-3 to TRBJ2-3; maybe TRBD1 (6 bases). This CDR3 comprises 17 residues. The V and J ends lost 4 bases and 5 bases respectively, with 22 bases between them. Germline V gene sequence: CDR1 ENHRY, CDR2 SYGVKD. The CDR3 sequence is CAISVGDMGRGRDTQYF. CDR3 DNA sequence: TGTGCCATCAGTGTCGGGGACATGGGAAGGGGTAGAGATACGCAGTATTTT.

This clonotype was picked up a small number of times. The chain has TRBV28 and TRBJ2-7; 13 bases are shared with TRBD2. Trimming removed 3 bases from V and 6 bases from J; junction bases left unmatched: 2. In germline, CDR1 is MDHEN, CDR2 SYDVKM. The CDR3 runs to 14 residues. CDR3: CASSFRLAGGEQYF. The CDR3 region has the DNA TGTGCCAGCAGTTTCAGACTAGCGGGAGGCGAGCAGTACTTC.

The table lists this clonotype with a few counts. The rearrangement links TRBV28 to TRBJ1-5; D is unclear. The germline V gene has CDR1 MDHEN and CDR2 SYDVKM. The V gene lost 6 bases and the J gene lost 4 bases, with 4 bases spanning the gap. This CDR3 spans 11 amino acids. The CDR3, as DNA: TGTGCCAGCAGGAAGAATCAGCCCCAGCATTTT. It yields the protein CASRKNQPQHF.

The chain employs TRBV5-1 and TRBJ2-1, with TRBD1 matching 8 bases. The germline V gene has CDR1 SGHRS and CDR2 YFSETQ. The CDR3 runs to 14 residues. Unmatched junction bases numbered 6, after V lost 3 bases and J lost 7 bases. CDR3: CASSYLTGANEQFF. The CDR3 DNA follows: TGCGCCAGCAGCTACCTGACAGGGGCAAATGAGCAGTTCTTC.

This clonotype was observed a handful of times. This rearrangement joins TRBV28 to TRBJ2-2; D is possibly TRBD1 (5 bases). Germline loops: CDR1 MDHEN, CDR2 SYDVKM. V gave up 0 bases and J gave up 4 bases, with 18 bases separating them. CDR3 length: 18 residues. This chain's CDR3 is CASSLWKGAGKRTGELFF. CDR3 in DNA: TGTGCCAGCAGTTTATGGAAAGGGGCAGGGAAACGCACCGGGGAGCTGTTTTTT.

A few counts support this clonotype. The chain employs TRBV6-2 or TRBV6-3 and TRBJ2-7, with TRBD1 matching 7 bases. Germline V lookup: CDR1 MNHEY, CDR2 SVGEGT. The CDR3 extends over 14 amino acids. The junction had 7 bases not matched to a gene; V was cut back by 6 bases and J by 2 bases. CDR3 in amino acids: CASSQGDRPYEQYF. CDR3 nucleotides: TGTGCCAGCAGCCAGGGGGACAGACCCTACGAGCAGTACTTC.

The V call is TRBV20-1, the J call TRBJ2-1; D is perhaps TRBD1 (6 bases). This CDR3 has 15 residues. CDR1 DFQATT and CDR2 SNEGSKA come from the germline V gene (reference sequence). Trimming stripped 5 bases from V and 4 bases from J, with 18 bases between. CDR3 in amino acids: CSAARTARQYNEQFF. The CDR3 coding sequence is TGCAGTGCTGCCCGGACAGCCCGCCAATACAATGAGCAGTTCTTC.

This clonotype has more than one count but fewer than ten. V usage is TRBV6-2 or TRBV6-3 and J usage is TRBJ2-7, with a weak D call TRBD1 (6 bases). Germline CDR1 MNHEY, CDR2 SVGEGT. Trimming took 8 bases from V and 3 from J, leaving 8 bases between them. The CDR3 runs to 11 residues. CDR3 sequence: CASAGDYEQYF. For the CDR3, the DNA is TGTGCCAGCGCAGGGGACTACGAGCAGTACTTC.

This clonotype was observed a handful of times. The CDR3 is CASSPRYNSPLHF. CDR3 bases: TGTGCCAGCAGCCCGCGATACAATTCACCCCTCCACTTT. The V call is TRBV7-6, the J call TRBJ1-6, with unresolved D. Germline V gene data show CDR1 as SGHVS and CDR2 as FNYEAQ. CDR3 size: 13 residues. The V and J ends lost 5 bases and 7 bases respectively, with 9 bases between them.

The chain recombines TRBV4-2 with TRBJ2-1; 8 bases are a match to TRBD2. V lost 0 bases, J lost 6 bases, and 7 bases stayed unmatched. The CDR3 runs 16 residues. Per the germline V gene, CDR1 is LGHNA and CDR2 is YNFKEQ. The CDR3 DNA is TGTGCCAGCAGCCAAGACAGCGGGAGAGGGCTCAATGAGCAGTTCTTC. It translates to CASSQDSGRGLNEQFF.

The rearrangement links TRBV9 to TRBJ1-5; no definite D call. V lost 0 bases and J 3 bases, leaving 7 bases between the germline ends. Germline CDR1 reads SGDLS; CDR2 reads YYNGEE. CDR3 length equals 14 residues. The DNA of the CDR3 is TGTGCCAGCAGCGTAGCTGGCATCAATCAGCCCCAGCATTTT. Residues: CASSVAGINQPQHF. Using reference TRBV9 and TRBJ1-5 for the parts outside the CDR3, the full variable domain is DSGVTQTPKHLITATGQRVTLRCSPRSGDLSVYWYQQSLDQGLQFLIQYYNGEERAKGNILERFSAQQFPDLHSELNLSSLELGDSALYFCASSVAGINQPQHFGDGTRLSIL.

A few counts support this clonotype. CDR3 coding DNA: TGTGCCAGCAGCTTAGCGGGCAGGGGGGGTAAACCTTCCTACGAGCAGTACTTC. This encodes CASSLAGRGGKPSYEQYF. The chain uses TRBV7-8 and TRBJ2-7; the D gene could be TRBD1 or TRBD2 (7 bases each). V was clipped by 0 bases and J by 1 base, with 19 bases between them. The germline CDR1 and CDR2 sequences are SGHVS and FQNEAQ. The CDR3 is 18 residues long.

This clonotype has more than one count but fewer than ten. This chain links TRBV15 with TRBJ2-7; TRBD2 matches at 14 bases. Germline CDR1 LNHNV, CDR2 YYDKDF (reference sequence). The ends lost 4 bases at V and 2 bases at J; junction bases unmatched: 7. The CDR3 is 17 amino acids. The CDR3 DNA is TGTGCCACCAGCAACACCCCGGGACTAGCGGGAGCCTACGAGCAGTACTTC. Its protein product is CATSNTPGLAGAYEQYF.

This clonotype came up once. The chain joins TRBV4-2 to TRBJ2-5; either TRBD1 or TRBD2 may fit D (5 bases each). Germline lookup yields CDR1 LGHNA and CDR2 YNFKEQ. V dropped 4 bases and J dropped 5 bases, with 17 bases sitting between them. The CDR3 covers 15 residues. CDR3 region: CASSRPGTVGETQYF. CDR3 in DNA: TGTGCCAGCAGCCGACCCGGGACCGTGGGGGAGACCCAGTACTTC.

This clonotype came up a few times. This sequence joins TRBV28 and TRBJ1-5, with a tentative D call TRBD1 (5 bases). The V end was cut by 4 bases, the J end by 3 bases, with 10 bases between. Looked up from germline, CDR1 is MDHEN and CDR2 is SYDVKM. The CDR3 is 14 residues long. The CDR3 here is CASSSDTYNQPQHF. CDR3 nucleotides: TGTGCCAGCAGTTCGGACACCTACAATCAGCCCCAGCATTTT.

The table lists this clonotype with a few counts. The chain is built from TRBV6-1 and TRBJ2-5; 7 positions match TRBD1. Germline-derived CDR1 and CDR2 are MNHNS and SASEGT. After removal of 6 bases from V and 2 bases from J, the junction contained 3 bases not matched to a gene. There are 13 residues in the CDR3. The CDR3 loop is CASRKQGQETQYF. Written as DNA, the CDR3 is TGTGCCAGCAGGAAACAGGGGCAAGAGACCCAGTACTTC.

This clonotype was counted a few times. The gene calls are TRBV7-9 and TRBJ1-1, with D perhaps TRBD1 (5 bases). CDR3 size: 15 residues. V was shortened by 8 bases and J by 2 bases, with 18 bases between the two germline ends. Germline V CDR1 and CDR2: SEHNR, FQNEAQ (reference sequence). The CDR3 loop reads CASSKPPGINTEAFF. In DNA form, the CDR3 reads TGTGCCAGCTCCAAGCCGCCAGGGATAAACACTGAAGCTTTCTTT.

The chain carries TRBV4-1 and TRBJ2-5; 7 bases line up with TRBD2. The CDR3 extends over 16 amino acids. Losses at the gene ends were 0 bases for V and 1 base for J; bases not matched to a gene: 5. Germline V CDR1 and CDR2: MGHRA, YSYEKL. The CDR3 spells CASSQDFQRGQETQYF. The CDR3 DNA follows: TGCGCCAGCAGCCAAGATTTCCAGCGGGGCCAAGAGACCCAGTACTTC.